Here is one TCR beta chain with its context. What it binds is not known. Those patients with uncontrolled infection, other autoimmune disease, pregnancy or lactation were excluded. This sample is part of a study of T cells in Graves' hyperthyroidism and ophthalmopathy. Overall study results and limits: Ophthalmopathy stood apart from stable hyperthyroidism in a 13 V-J model. Most thyroid clonotypes with frequency above 0.001 were detected in blood.

Using RNA transcripts as the source, TCR beta CDR3 regions were amplified. RT-PCR in the first round (using the HTBI primer set) targeted the TCR CDR3. TCRdb ran MiXCR on the multiplex PCR reads and lists one entry per CDR3 protein. The data hold fewer than 550,000 distinct CDR3 sequences, with approximately 25% observed a single time. The receptor comes from a woman in her twenties or thirties with Graves' ophthalmopathy. Input material: blood.

This chain's CDR3 is CASSLAGQGRPEAFF. For the CDR3, the DNA is TGTGCCAGCAGCTTGGCCGGACAGGGAAGACCTGAAGCTTTCTTT. J is TRBJ1-1 and V is TRBV7-3; 8 bases map to TRBD1. Germline assignment: CDR1 SGHTA and CDR2 FQGTGA. The CDR3 has 15 residues. Unmatched junction bases numbered 9, after V lost 3 bases and J lost 6 bases.